One and the same sample provided the 19 T cell receptor beta chains below, sequenced in a study of regulatory T cells in long-lasting Graves disease. Time point described: persistent/refractory GD, antithyroid drugs over 5 years with positive TRAb. The TCR library used RNA extracted from PBMCs. Building the TCR beta libraries relied on iRepertoire HTBI primers, and CDR3 regions underwent Arm-PCR. TCRdb itself ran the multiplex PCR reads through MiXCR, one entry per CDR3 protein. The data show more than 300,000 distinct CDR3 sequences, roughly 25% seen once. Here the sequenced sample was peripheral blood mononuclear cells (PBMCs), taken when the disease was refractory, from a patient treated with antithyroid drugs. The source of these receptors is a woman aged 35 to 49 with Graves disease.

The chain joins TRBV7-8 to TRBJ2-5; maybe TRBD2 (7 bases). V was clipped by 3 bases and J by 5 bases, with 19 bases between them. This CDR3 has 16 residues. Germline assignment: CDR1 SGHVS and CDR2 FQNEAQ. The chain's CDR3 is CASSFGVGGGLETQYF. The DNA of the CDR3 is TGTGCCAGCAGCTTTGGAGTGGGAGGGGGGTTGGAGACCCAGTACTTC.

This clonotype was counted between two and nine times. The chain combines TRBV2 with TRBJ1-5; D unclear. V was shortened by 8 bases and J by 0 bases, with 14 bases between the two germline ends. Germline V gene data show CDR1 as SNHLY and CDR2 as FYNNEI. The CDR3 length is 15 residues. The CDR3 nucleotides read TGTGCCAGCGGCTGGAGGGATTATAGCAATCAGCCCCAGCATTTT. It translates to CASGWRDYSNQPQHF.

This clonotype was found a few times. The DNA of the CDR3 is TGTGCCAGCAGCTTAGATCGTAGGGCTAGAAGACTCTACGAGCAGTACTTC. Amino acids: CASSLDRRARRLYEQYF. J is TRBJ2-7 and V is TRBV11-2; D unresolved. V was shortened by 0 bases and J by 3 bases, with 18 bases between the two germline ends. Germline values: CDR1 SGHAT, CDR2 FQNNGV. CDR3 size: 17 residues.

This clonotype was seen many times. The rearrangement uses TRBV7-3 and TRBJ2-5; perhaps TRBD2 as D (6 bases). Trimming pared 2 bases from V and 5 bases from J, leaving 12 bases between. This CDR3 is 14 amino acids long. Germline CDR1 and CDR2: SGHTA and FQGTGA. The CDR3 sequence: CASSLLPGVETQYF. The DNA for the CDR3 is TGTGCCAGCAGCTTACTTCCGGGAGTGGAGACCCAGTACTTC.

V and J are TRBV28 and TRBJ2-2, with D possibly being TRBD1 (6 bases). Germline V lookup: CDR1 MDHEN, CDR2 SYDVKM. This CDR3 has 15 residues. V shed 8 bases and J shed 4 bases, with 17 bases lying between them. In DNA form, the CDR3 reads TGTGCCAGCTCCACCGCAGGGGTCACCACCGGGGAGCTGTTTTTT. The encoded protein is CASSTAGVTTGELFF.

This rearrangement joins TRBV3-1 to TRBJ2-4; no clear D gene. TRBJ2-1 matches the DNA end more closely, so the J call is doubtful. The CDR3 extends over 13 amino acids. Germline V gene lookup returns CDR1 LGHDT and CDR2 YNNKEL (reference sequence). The CDR3 region has the DNA TGTGCCAGCAGCCGGATCCATAGAGATGAGCAGTTCTTC. It translates to CASSRIHRDEQFF.

The chain joins TRBV10-3 to TRBJ2-7; a possible D gene is TRBD2 (6 bases). CDR3 length equals 11 residues. V was shortened by 6 bases and J by 4 bases, with 7 bases between the two germline ends. CDR1 is ENHRY, CDR2 SYGVKD, per germline. In nucleotides, the CDR3 is TGTGCCATCAGCCGGGAGTACGAGCAGTACTTC. This encodes CAISREYEQYF.

The rearrangement joins TRBV29-1 to TRBJ1-2, with a weak D call TRBD1 (5 bases). V lost 4 bases, J lost 2 bases, and 8 bases lay in between. This CDR3 has 12 residues. Germline CDR1 reads SQVTM; CDR2 reads ANQGSEA. The CDR3 region has the DNA TGCAGCGTTGTTGGGGGAAACTATGGCTACACCTTC. Translated, it gives CSVVGGNYGYTF.

The table lists this clonotype with a few counts. A much larger clone differs from this one at a single base, so this may be a read error. V is TRBV19 and J is TRBJ2-2, with D possibly being TRBD2 (6 bases). This CDR3 has 11 residues. Germline V gene data show CDR1 as LNHDA and CDR2 as SQIVND (reference sequence). Trimming cost V 9 bases and J 4 bases, with 6 bases left between them. The CDR3 nucleotides are TGTGCCAGCGGGGGCACCGGGGAGCTGTTTTTT. As protein: CASGGTGELFF.

This clonotype was seen a single time. V usage is TRBV6-1 and J usage is TRBJ1-2; D gene ambiguous. This CDR3 has 13 amino acids. The V gene lost 4 bases and the J gene lost 5 bases, with 11 bases spanning the gap. CDR1 and CDR2 (germline): MNHNS, SASEGT. Here the CDR3 reads CASSGGAPYGYTF. The CDR3 nucleotides are TGTGCCAGCAGTGGAGGCGCGCCTTATGGCTACACCTTC.

This clonotype was seen at least ten times. The chain joins TRBV20-1 to TRBJ1-1; D gene unclear. The germline V and J ends were trimmed by 4 bases and 0 bases, with 12 bases remaining between them. Germline loops: CDR1 DFQATT, CDR2 SNEGSKA (reference sequence). The CDR3 consists of 14 residues. The CDR3 DNA is TGCAGTGCTATCCCGGGGAGATTGAACACTGAAGCTTTCTTT. Protein product: CSAIPGRLNTEAFF.

This clonotype has a count of ten or more. The DNA of the CDR3 is TGCAGCGTCGCAACAGGGGGCCTAGCTGAAGCTTTCTTT. Protein: CSVATGGLAEAFF. The chain uses TRBV29-1 and TRBJ1-1, with 9 nucleotides matching TRBD1. The CDR3 is 13 residues long. Germline CDR1 is SQVTM and CDR2 is ANQGSEA. Trimming at V came to 6 bases and at J to 6 bases, leaving 8 bases not matched to a gene.

This clonotype occurred many times. The chain couples TRBV28 to TRBJ2-5, with unresolved D. V dropped 6 bases and J dropped 5 bases, with 16 bases sitting between them. The CDR3 is 14 amino acids. Germline V gene data show CDR1 as MDHEN and CDR2 as SYDVKM. The CDR3 loop is CASRPELGRETQYF. The CDR3 coding sequence is TGTGCCAGCAGGCCGGAGTTGGGTCGGGAGACCCAGTACTTC.

This clonotype was detected only a few times. A far larger clone differs by one base, so this is likely a read error. DNA of the CDR3: TGTGCCAGCAGTGACAGGGGGCATCAGCCCCAGCATTTT. Encoded protein: CASSDRGHQPQHF. V usage is TRBV6-1 and J usage is TRBJ1-5, with TRBD1 identical over 8 bases. The CDR3 has 13 amino acids. J lost 5 bases, V lost 3 bases, and 0 bases had no gene match. The germline gives CDR1 MNHNS, CDR2 SASEGT.

The sample holds many counts of this clonotype. V usage is TRBV28 and J usage is TRBJ1-4, with D possibly matching TRBD1 (5 bases). Trimming removed 2 bases at V and 6 bases at J, with 16 bases between. Germline V gene data show CDR1 as MDHEN and CDR2 as SYDVKM. This CDR3 spans 16 amino acids. The CDR3, as DNA: TGTGCCAGCAGTTTAAAGAGGGGAATGATCGATGAAAAACTGTTTTTT. Residues: CASSLKRGMIDEKLFF. The full variable domain, in which reference TRBV28 and TRBJ1-4 provide the parts outside the CDR3, is DVKVTQSSRYLVKRTGEKVFLECVQDMDHENMFWYRQDPGLGLRLIYFSYDVKMKEKGDIPEGYSVSREKKERFSLILESASTNQTSMYLCASSLKRGMIDEKLFFGSGTQLSVL.

This clonotype was counted only a few times. The rearrangement joins TRBV9 to TRBJ2-7; 10 bases fit TRBD2. The V segment lost 0 bases and the J segment 0 bases; nucleotides outside the gene matches: 9. Looked up from germline, CDR1 is SGDLS and CDR2 is YYNGEE. CDR3 length: 18 amino acids. The CDR3 bases are TGTGCCAGCAGCGTAGGTCCACTAGCGGGAACGTTCTCCTACGAGCAGTACTTC. Translated, it gives CASSVGPLAGTFSYEQYF.

The chain joins TRBV6-5 to TRBJ1-1; 7 positions agree with TRBD1. The CDR3 is 19 residues long. Germline V CDR1 and CDR2: MNHEY, SVGAGI. J lost 0 bases, V lost 4 bases, and 17 bases had no gene match. CDR3: CASSFRVRLTGTLNTEAFF. In nucleotides, the CDR3 is TGTGCCAGCAGTTTTCGCGTCCGGCTGACAGGGACTTTGAACACTGAAGCTTTCTTT.

The chain carries TRBV19 and TRBJ2-7, with 7 bases matching TRBD1. The junction had 6 bases not matched to a gene; V was cut back by 4 bases and J by 3 bases. Germline V gene lookup returns CDR1 LNHDA and CDR2 SQIVND (reference sequence). This CDR3 is built from 14 residues. This CDR3 is CASSTPDRFYEQYF. The CDR3 DNA reads TGTGCCAGTAGTACCCCGGACAGGTTCTACGAGCAGTACTTC.

This clonotype showed up many times. The genes are TRBV29-1 and TRBJ2-5; 9 bases agree with TRBD1. This CDR3 is 13 amino acids long. Germline CDR1 and CDR2: SQVTM and ANQGSEA. J lost 5 bases, V lost 6 bases, and 7 bases had no gene match. CDR3 nucleotides: TGCAGCGTCCCGGACAGGGGATCGGAGACCCAGTACTTC. This gives the protein CSVPDRGSETQYF.